Shown below are 17 T cell receptor beta chains from a single sample sequenced in a study of human T cells and chemical hapten exposure. Time point of the sample: patch test 1, 2 weeks after DPC sensitization. Treatment here: therapeutic diphenylcyclopropenone sensitization with weekly scalp DPC. TCRdb itself ran the RACE reads through MiXCR, one entry per CDR3 protein. The profile shows 180,000 or so distinct CDR3 sequences, about 20% of them singletons. The sample in question was whole blood, obtained in connection with sensitization to the hapten diphenylcyclopropenone (DPC). Receptors originate from a woman in her fifties or sixties with alopecia areata. Some clones in this sample may be carry-over from other donors' samples.

The rearrangement links TRBV10-3 to TRBJ2-7; 8 nucleotides line up with TRBD2. The CDR3 runs 13 residues. J was trimmed by 7 bases and V by 3 bases; bases with no gene match: 5. CDR1 and CDR2 from the germline V gene are ENHRY and SYGVKD. CDR3 loop: CAISDAGGGEQYF. Written as DNA, the CDR3 is TGTGCCATCAGTGACGCGGGAGGAGGTGAGCAGTACTTC.

The chain uses TRBV2 and TRBJ2-1; 7 bases are a match to TRBD2. The CDR3 length is 14 residues. V was pared by 5 bases and J by 9 bases, with 10 bases of the junction left unmatched. CDR1 and CDR2 from the germline V gene are SNHLY and FYNNEI. The CDR3 nucleotides are TGTGCCAGCAGTCTTAGGGGTTCGGGGGGTGAGCAGTTCTTC. Translation: CASSLRGSGGEQFF.

There are a few counts of this clonotype. The genes are TRBV14 and TRBJ2-7; 9 nucleotides align to TRBD2. This CDR3 spans 15 amino acids. Germline loops: CDR1 SGHDN, CDR2 FVKESK. V shed 0 bases, J shed 3 bases, and the junction held 3 bases outside the gene matches. The CDR3 reads CASSQEGSGSYEQYF. Written as DNA, the CDR3 is TGTGCCAGCAGCCAAGAGGGTAGCGGGAGCTACGAGCAGTACTTC.

The rearrangement uses TRBV6-5 and TRBJ1-2; 7 bases line up with TRBD1. Germline CDR1 reads MNHEY; CDR2 reads SVGAGI. The CDR3 totals 15 residues. V shed 0 bases, J shed 7 bases, and the junction held 8 bases outside the gene matches. The CDR3 DNA sequence: TGTGCCAGCAGTTACTCGAGGACAGGATTAAGTGGCTACACCTTC. It yields the protein CASSYSRTGLSGYTF.

The chain has TRBV28 and TRBJ1-5, with 9 bases that match TRBD1. V shed 10 bases, J shed 1 base, and the junction held 5 bases outside the gene matches. Germline loops: CDR1 MDHEN, CDR2 SYDVKM. CDR3 length: 14 amino acids. Written as DNA, the CDR3 is TGTGCCATCACGGACAGGGGAAGCAATCAGCCCCAGCATTTT. Translating it yields CAITDRGSNQPQHF.

This clonotype occurred a few times. The rearrangement links TRBV14 to TRBJ1-1; D is ambiguous. Per germline, CDR1 SGHDN and CDR2 FVKESK. V was trimmed by 3 bases and J by 7 bases, leaving 6 bases between them. This CDR3 has 11 amino acids. In nucleotides, the CDR3 is TGTGCCAGCAGCCAGGGGTATGAAGCTTTCTTT. This gives the protein CASSQGYEAFF.

This chain links TRBV20-1 with TRBJ1-1; D uncertain. The length of the CDR3 is 17 residues. Germline loops: CDR1 DFQATT, CDR2 SNEGSKA (reference sequence). V dropped 8 bases and J dropped 2 bases, with 27 bases sitting between them. CDR3: CSTLSRRTFKRNTEAFF. The DNA of the CDR3 is TGCAGTACCTTAAGTCGGAGGACCTTCAAACGAAACACTGAAGCTTTCTTT.

Ten or more counts support this clonotype. This rearrangement joins TRBV29-1 to TRBJ2-3; D call uncertain. Germline CDR1 SQVTM, CDR2 ANQGSEA. V lost 4 bases and J 0 bases, leaving 11 bases between the germline ends. The CDR3 spans 14 residues. This CDR3 reads CSVASTSSTDTQYF. In DNA, the CDR3 is TGCAGCGTTGCTAGTACTTCTAGCACAGATACGCAGTATTTT.

Ten or more counts support this clonotype. This chain connects TRBV29-1 to TRBJ2-7; 10 bases agree with TRBD2. CDR3 length: 13 residues. Trimming removed 4 bases from V and 7 bases from J; junction bases left unmatched: 7. Germline-derived CDR1 and CDR2 are SQVTM and ANQGSEA. In DNA, the CDR3 is TGCAGCGTTGGTACTAGCGGGACGGGTGAGCAGTACTTC. Translation: CSVGTSGTGEQYF.

There are a few counts of this clonotype. CDR3 nucleotide sequence: TGTGCCAGCAGCTTATTTTCACGTTTGAGGCCACAGAGGGATACCGGGGAGCTGTTTTTT. Its translation: CASSLFSRLRPQRDTGELFF. The chain combines TRBV11-2 with TRBJ2-2; perhaps TRBD2 as D (5 bases). The CDR3 spans 20 residues. The ends were cut back, 2 bases at V and 5 bases at J, with 27 bases in the middle. Looked up from germline, CDR1 is SGHAT and CDR2 is FQNNGV.

This chain uses TRBV5-1 with TRBJ2-3; 9 nucleotides match TRBD1. V trimming: 0 bases; J trimming: 3 bases; junction bases outside the gene matches: 11. CDR3 length: 18 amino acids. CDR1 and CDR2 (germline): SGHRS, YFSETQ. The CDR3 DNA sequence: TGCGCCAGCAGCTTGGAATCTGGCGGGACAGGGTGGACAGATACGCAGTATTTT. Amino acids: CASSLESGGTGWTDTQYF.

As DNA, the CDR3 is TGCAGTGCTAGTGGGTCGCGGAGCTACAATGAGCAGTTCTTC. Its translation is CSASGSRSYNEQFF. The chain joins TRBV20-1 to TRBJ2-1, with D uncertain. Trimming pared 3 bases from V and 3 bases from J, leaving 12 bases between. The CDR3 consists of 14 residues. Germline loops: CDR1 DFQATT, CDR2 SNEGSKA (reference sequence).

The chain links TRBV6-1 to TRBJ2-3; TRBD1 or TRBD2 may be the D gene (6 bases each). The CDR3 totals 16 residues. The germline V gene has CDR1 MNHNS and CDR2 SASEGT. The V end lost 5 bases, the J end lost 7 bases, and 22 bases lay between the germline ends. DNA for the CDR3: TGTGCCAGCAGTTGGGTTGAACAGGGACTGAAGAATACGCAGTATTTT. It specifies CASSWVEQGLKNTQYF.

The chain uses TRBV6-6 and TRBJ1-5; D is perhaps TRBD1 (6 bases). V gave up 6 bases and J gave up 4 bases, with 16 bases separating them. Germline values: CDR1 MNHNY, CDR2 SVGAGI (reference sequence). The CDR3 length is 15 residues. CDR3 DNA: TGTGCCAGCAGCCCCAGAGGACAGTGGAATCAGCCCCAGCATTTT. Encoded protein: CASSPRGQWNQPQHF.

This clonotype appeared a few times. This sequence joins TRBV5-1 and TRBJ2-1, with 9 bases aligning to TRBD2. V lost 0 bases and J lost 6; bases outside the gene matches: 4. The CDR3 sequence is 15 residues long. The germline V gene encodes CDR1 SGHRS and CDR2 YFSETQ. The CDR3 here is CASSLVGLAVNEQFF. The CDR3 DNA follows: TGCGCCAGCAGCTTGGTGGGACTAGCTGTCAATGAGCAGTTCTTC.

This clonotype has at least ten counts. This chain links TRBV2 with TRBJ1-1, with D maybe TRBD1 (6 bases). The V gene's germline CDR1 is SNHLY and CDR2 FYNNEI. The CDR3 sequence is 14 residues long. V shed 4 bases and J shed 1 base, with 10 bases lying between them. The CDR3 nucleotides are TGTGCCAGCAGTGTTGGGGGGCCGAACACTGAAGCTTTCTTT. It specifies CASSVGGPNTEAFF. Full variable domain (missing parts from reference TRBV2 and TRBJ1-1): EPEVTQTPSHQVTQMGQEVILRCVPISNHLYFYWYRQILGQKVEFLVSFYNNEISEKSEIFDDQFSVERPDGSNFTLKIRSTKLEDSAMYFCASSVGGPNTEAFFGQGTRLTVV.

Only a few counts were recorded for this clonotype. The V and J genes are TRBV4-1 and TRBJ1-4; D perhaps matches TRBD1 (5 bases). The germline CDR1 and CDR2 sequences are MGHRA and YSYEKL. There are 15 residues in the CDR3. V lost 3 bases to trimming and J lost 4 bases, with 12 bases between them. CDR3 in DNA: TGCGCCAGCAGCCACTCCGGGACGGATAATGAAAAACTGTTTTTT. Its translation: CASSHSGTDNEKLFF.